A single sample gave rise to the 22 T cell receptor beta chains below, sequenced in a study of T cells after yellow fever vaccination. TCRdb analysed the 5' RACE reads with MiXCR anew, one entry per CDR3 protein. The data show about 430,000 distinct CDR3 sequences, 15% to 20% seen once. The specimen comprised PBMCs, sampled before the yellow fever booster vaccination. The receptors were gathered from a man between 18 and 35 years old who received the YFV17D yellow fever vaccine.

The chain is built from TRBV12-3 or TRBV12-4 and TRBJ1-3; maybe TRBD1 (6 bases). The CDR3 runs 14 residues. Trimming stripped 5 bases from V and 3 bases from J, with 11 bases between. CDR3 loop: CASSKQGGGNTIYF. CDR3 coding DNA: TGTGCCAGCAGTAAACAGGGCGGTGGAAACACCATATATTTT.

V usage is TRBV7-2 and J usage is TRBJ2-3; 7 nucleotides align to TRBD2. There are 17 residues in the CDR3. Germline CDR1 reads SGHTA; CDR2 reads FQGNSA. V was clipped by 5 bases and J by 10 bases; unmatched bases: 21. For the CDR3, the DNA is TGTGCCAGCAGCGTTGTCGGGGGGACCGATTGGGTAGGGGCGCAGTATTTT. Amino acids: CASSVVGGTDWVGAQYF.

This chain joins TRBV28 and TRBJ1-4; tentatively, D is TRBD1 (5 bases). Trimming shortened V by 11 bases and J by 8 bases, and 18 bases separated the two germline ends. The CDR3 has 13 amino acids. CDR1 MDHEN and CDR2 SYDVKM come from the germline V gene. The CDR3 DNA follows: TGTGCCGCCAACCGGGGCTGGGGGGAAAAACTGTTTTTT. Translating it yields CAANRGWGEKLFF.

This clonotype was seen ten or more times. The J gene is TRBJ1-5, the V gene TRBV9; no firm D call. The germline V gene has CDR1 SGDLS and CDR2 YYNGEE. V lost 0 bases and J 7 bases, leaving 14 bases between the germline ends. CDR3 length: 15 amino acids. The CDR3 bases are TGTGCCAGCAGCGTAGGGTCCGGGGTCGGGCAGCCCCAGCATTTT. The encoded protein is CASSVGSGVGQPQHF. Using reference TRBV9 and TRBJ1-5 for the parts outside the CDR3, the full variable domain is DSGVTQTPKHLITATGQRVTLRCSPRSGDLSVYWYQQSLDQGLQFLIQYYNGEERAKGNILERFSAQQFPDLHSELNLSSLELGDSALYFCASSVGSGVGQPQHFGDGTRLSIL.

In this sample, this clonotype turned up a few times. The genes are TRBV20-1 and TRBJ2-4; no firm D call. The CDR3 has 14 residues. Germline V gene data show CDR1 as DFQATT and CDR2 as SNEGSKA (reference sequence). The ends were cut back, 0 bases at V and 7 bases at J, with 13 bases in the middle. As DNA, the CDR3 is TGCAGTGCTAGAGATGGGGTAGTTGTTAACATTCAGTACTTC. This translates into CSARDGVVVNIQYF.

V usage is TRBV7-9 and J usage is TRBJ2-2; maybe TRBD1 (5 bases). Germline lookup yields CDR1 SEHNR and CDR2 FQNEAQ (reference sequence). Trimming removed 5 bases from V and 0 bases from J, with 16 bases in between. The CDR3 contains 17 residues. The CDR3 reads CASSLSRQGANTGELFF. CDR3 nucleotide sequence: TGTGCCAGCAGCCTAAGTAGGCAGGGTGCGAACACCGGGGAGCTGTTTTTT.

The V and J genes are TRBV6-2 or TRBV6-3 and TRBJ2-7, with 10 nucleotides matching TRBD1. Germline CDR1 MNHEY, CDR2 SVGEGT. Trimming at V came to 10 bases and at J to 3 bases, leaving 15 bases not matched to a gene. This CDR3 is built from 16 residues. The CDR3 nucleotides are TGTGCCACCGTGGCCCTTGGACAGGGGGTTAACTACGAGCAGTACTTC. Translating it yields CATVALGQGVNYEQYF.

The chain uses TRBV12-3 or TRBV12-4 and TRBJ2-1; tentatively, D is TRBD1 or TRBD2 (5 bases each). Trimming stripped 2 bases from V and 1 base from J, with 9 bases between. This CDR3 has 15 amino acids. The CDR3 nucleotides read TGTGCCAGCAGTTTAAGGGACCCATCCTACAATGAGCAGTTCTTC. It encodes CASSLRDPSYNEQFF.

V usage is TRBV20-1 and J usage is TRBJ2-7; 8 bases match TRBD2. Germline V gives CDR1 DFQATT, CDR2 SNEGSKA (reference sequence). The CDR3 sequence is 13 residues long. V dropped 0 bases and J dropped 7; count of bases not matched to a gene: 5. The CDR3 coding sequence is TGCAGTGCTAGAGACGGGGGGGCTTTAGAGCAGTACTTC. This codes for CSARDGGALEQYF.

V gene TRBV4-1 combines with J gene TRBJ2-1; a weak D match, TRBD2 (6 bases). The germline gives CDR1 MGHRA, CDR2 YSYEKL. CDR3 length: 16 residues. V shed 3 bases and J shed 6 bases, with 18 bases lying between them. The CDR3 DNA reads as TGCGCCAGCAGCCACCGGGACTCCCCCAACCCCAATGAGCAGTTCTTC. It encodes CASSHRDSPNPNEQFF.

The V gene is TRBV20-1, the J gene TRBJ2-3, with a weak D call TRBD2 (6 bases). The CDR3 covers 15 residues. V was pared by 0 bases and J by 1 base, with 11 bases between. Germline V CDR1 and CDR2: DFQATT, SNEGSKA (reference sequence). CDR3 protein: CSARDFLAGTDTQYF. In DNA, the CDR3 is TGCAGTGCTAGAGATTTTTTAGCGGGCACAGATACGCAGTATTTT.

CDR3 DNA sequence: TGTGCCAGCAGAGAAGAACTAGCACGCCAAGAGACCCAGTACTTC. It is translated as CASREELARQETQYF. The chain uses TRBV12-3 or TRBV12-4 and TRBJ2-5; a weak D match, TRBD2 (6 bases). V lost 6 bases and J lost 1, with 15 bases in between. There are 15 residues in the CDR3.

The chain's CDR3 is CASSLTGGAGGDEQYV. Written as DNA, the CDR3 is TGTGCCAGCAGCTTAACAGGGGGCGCGGGTGGAGACGAGCAGTACGTC. The chain uses TRBV6-1 and TRBJ2-7, with TRBD1 matching over 9 bases. There are 16 residues in the CDR3. The germline CDR1 and CDR2 sequences are MNHNS and SASEGT. V dropped 6 bases and J dropped 5; count of bases not matched to a gene: 14.

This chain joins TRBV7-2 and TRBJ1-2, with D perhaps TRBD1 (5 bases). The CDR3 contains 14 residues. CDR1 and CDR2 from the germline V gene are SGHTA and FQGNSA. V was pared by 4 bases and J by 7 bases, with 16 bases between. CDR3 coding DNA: TGTGCCAGCAGCTCGCTACCCGGGACTCCTGGCTACACCTTC. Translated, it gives CASSSLPGTPGYTF.

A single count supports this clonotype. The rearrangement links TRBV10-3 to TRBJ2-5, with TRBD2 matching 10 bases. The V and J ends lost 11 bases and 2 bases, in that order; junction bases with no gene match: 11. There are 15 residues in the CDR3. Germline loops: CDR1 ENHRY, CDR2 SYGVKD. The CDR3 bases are TGTGCCGTCCGAGCGGGGGGGACACCACAAGAGACCCAGTACTTC. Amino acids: CAVRAGGTPQETQYF.

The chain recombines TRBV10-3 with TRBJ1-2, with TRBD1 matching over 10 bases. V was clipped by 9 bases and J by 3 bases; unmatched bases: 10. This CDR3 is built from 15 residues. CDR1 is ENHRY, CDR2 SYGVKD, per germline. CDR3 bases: TGTGCCATTCGGGACAGGGGTTTTGATGACTATGGCTACACCTTC. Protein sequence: CAIRDRGFDDYGYTF.

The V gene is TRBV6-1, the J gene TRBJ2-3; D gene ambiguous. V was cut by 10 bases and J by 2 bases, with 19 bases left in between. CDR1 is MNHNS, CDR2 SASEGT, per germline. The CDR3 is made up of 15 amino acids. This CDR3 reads CATWLAVSNTDTQYF. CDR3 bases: TGTGCCACCTGGCTCGCTGTCTCCAACACAGATACGCAGTATTTT.

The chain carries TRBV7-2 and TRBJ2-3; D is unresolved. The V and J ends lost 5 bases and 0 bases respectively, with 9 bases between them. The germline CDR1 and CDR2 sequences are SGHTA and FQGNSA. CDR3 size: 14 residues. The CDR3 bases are TGTGCCAGCAGCCGAGAGCCTAGCACAGATACGCAGTATTTT. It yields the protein CASSREPSTDTQYF.

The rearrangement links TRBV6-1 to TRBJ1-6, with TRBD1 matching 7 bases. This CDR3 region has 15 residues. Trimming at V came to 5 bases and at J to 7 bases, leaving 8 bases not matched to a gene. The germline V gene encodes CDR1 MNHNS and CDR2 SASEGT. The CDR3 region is CASSLTGFTNSPLHF. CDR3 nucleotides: TGTGCCAGCAGTCTGACAGGGTTCACGAATTCACCCCTCCACTTT.

DNA for the CDR3: TGTGCCAGCCTCGTAGGGGACATTCAGTACTTC. Protein product: CASLVGDIQYF. This sequence joins TRBV12-3 or TRBV12-4 and TRBJ2-4; TRBD1 is a possible D gene (5 bases). V lost 8 bases, J lost 8 bases, and 10 bases lay in between. The CDR3 contains 11 residues.

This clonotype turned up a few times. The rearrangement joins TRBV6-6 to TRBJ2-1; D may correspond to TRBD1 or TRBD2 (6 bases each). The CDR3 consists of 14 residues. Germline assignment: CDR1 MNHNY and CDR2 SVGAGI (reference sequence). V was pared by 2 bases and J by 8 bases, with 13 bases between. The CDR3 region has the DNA TGTGCCAGCAGTTACGGGGGGCGAGGCTATGAGCAGTTCTTC. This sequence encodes CASSYGGRGYEQFF.

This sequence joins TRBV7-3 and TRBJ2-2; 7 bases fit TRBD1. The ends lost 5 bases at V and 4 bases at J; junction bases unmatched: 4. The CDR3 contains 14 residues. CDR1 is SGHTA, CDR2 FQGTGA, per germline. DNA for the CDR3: TGTGCCAGCAGCGAGACAGGGATCACCGGGGAGCTGTTTTTT. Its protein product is CASSETGITGELFF.